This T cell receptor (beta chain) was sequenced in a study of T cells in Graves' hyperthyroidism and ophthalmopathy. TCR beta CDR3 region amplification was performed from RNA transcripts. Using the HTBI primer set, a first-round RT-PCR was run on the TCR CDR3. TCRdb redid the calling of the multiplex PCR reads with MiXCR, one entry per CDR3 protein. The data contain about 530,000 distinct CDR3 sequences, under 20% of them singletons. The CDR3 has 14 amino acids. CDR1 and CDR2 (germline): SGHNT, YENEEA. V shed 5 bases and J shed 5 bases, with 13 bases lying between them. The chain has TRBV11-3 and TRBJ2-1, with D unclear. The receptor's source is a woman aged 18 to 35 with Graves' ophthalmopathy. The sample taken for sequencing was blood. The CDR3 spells CASSQSRLHNEQFF. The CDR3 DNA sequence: TGTGCCAGCAGCCAATCTCGGTTGCACAATGAGCAGTTCTTC.